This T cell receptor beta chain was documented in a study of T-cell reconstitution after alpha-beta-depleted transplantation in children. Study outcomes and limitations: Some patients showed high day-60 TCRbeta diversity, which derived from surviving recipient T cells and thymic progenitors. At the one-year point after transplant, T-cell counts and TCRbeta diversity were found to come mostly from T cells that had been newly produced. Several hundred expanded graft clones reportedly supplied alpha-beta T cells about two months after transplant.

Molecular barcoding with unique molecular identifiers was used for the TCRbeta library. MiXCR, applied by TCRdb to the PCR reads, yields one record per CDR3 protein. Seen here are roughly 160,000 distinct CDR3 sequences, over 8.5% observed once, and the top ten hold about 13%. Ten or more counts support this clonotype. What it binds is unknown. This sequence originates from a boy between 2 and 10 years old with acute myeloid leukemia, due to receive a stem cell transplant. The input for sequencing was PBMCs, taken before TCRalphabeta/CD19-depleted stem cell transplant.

The CDR3 spells CASSPWGDTQYF. Here the CDR3 DNA reads TGTGCCAGCTCACCATGGGGAGATACGCAGTATTTT. The rearrangement uses TRBV18 and TRBJ2-3; D gene ambiguous. Trimming left V 2 bases short and J 5 bases short, with 5 bases between. The CDR3 covers 12 residues. Germline-derived CDR1 and CDR2 are KGHSH and LQKENI. The variable domain in full, with the rest retrieved from reference TRBV18 and TRBJ2-3, is NAGVMQNPRHLVRRRGQEARLRCSPMKGHSHVYWYRQLPEEGLKFMVYLQKENIIDESGMPKERFSAEFPKEGPSILRIQQVVRGDSAAYFCASSPWGDTQYFGPGTRLTVL.